This T cell receptor beta chain originates from a study of T cells expressing NK-cell markers. For this clonotype: The antigen is not known.

With UMIs, 5'RACE template switching was used to make TCR beta cDNA. TCRdb reprocessed the 5' RACE reads and stores each CDR3 protein as one record, lacking DNA. In total, the table holds about 460,000 distinct CDR3 sequences. Study observations and caveats: Dominant NKG2C+ clonotypes made up about 1.0-8% of CD8+ T cells in over five donors. Several donors likewise had their CD3+CD56-NKG2C+ fraction led by these clonotypes.

This TCR was recovered from a woman in her forties or fifties in good health. Source material: blood T cells: a sorted CD56 or NKG2C T cell subset, CD4+ or CD8+ T cells, or bulk PBMC T cells (not recorded which).

The CDR3 loop is CSASVGMNYGYTF. The V and J genes are TRBV20-1 and TRBJ1-2. The CDR3 has 13 amino acids. CDR1 is DFQATT and CDR2 is SNEGSKA in the germline V gene (reference sequence).